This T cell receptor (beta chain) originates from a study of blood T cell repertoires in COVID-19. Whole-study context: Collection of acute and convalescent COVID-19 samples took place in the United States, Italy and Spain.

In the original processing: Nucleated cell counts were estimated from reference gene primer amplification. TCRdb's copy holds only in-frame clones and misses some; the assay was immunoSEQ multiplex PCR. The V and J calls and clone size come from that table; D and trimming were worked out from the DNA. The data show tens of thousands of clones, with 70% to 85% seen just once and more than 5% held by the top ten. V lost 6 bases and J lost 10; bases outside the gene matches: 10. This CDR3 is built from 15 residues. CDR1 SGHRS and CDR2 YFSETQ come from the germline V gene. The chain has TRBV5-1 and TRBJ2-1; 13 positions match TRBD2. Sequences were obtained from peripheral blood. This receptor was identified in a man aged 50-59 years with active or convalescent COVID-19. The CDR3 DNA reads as TGCGCCAGCAAACTAGCGGGGGGGCCCAACGGAGAGCAGTTCTTC. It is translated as CASKLAGGPNGEQFF.